The 10 T cell receptor beta chains below were found in one sample sequenced in a study of T cell responses to AZD1222 COVID-19 vaccine. Here immunoSEQ multiplex PCR was the method, and the copy in TCRdb shows in-frame clones only, minus some. The sample carries approximately 140,000 clones, 90% recorded once. Sequencing was performed on peripheral blood, taken on day 0 of AZD1222 vaccination. Receptors originate from an adult in good health.

The rearrangement uses TRBV6-6 and TRBJ1-5; D gene uncertain. The CDR3 totals 13 residues. The ends were cut back, 7 bases at V and 7 bases at J, with 14 bases in the middle. Germline CDR1 and CDR2: MNHNY and SVGAGI (reference sequence). CDR3 loop: CASTARREQPQHF. The CDR3 nucleotides are TGTGCCAGCACCGCGCGGAGGGAGCAGCCCCAGCATTTT.

The rearrangement joins TRBV6-2 or TRBV6-3 to TRBJ1-1, with 8 bases lining up with TRBD1. This CDR3 comprises 19 residues. In germline, CDR1 is MNHEY, CDR2 SVGEGT. V lost 0 bases, J lost 0 bases, and 12 bases stayed unmatched. The CDR3 spells CASSYSRTGRRGVNTEAFF. The CDR3, as DNA: TGTGCCAGCAGTTACTCCCGGACAGGGCGACGGGGAGTGAACACTGAAGCTTTCTTT.

There are a few counts of this clone. The chain joins TRBV13 to TRBJ2-7; D tentatively fits TRBD1 or TRBD2 (7 bases each). Per the germline V gene, CDR1 is PRHDT and CDR2 is FYEKMQ (reference sequence). The CDR3 covers 15 residues. V gave up 1 base and J gave up 0 bases, with 10 bases separating them. The CDR3 coding sequence is TGTGCCAGCAGCTTAGCAGGGGGGGTCTCCTACGAGCAGTACTTC. Its protein is CASSLAGGVSYEQYF.

The gene calls are TRBV11-3 and TRBJ2-1; a weak D match, TRBD1 (5 bases). V was trimmed by 1 base and J by 2 bases, leaving 9 bases between them. This CDR3 region has 15 residues. Germline-derived CDR1 and CDR2 are SGHNT and YENEEA. The CDR3 nucleotides are TGTGCCAGCAGCTTAGGAGGCAGGGCCTACAATGAGCAGTTCTTC. Translated, it gives CASSLGGRAYNEQFF.

V is TRBV7-8 and J is TRBJ2-1; no firm D call. Trimming stripped 2 bases from V and 7 bases from J, with 15 bases between. Germline CDR1 SGHVS, CDR2 FQNEAQ. CDR3 length equals 15 residues. CDR3 nucleotides: TGTGCCAGCAGCTTAACACAGCGCCCCTTGAATGAGCAGTTCTTC. This gives the protein CASSLTQRPLNEQFF.

This clone was found a few times. The chain links TRBV5-1 to TRBJ1-2; D gene unclear. Per germline, CDR1 SGHRS and CDR2 YFSETQ. V lost 0 bases and J 2 bases, leaving 5 bases between the germline ends. CDR3 length: 13 residues. CDR3: CASSLADNYGYTF. The CDR3 coding sequence is TGCGCCAGCAGCTTGGCAGACAACTATGGCTACACCTTC.

The genes are TRBV7-8 and TRBJ1-1; the D is unclear. V dropped 5 bases and J dropped 4 bases, with 8 bases sitting between them. This CDR3 spans 12 amino acids. Germline lookup yields CDR1 SGHVS and CDR2 FQNEAQ. The CDR3 here is CASSLSGTEAFF. DNA of the CDR3: TGTGCCAGCAGCCTAAGTGGCACTGAAGCTTTCTTT.

This clone turned up a few times. The chain carries TRBV5-6 and TRBJ1-1; the D gene is possibly TRBD1 (6 bases). V was cut by 3 bases and J by 4 bases, with 10 bases left in between. CDR1 is SGHDT, CDR2 YYEEEE, per germline. The CDR3 sequence is 13 residues long. This chain's CDR3 is CASSSSGATEAFF. The CDR3 DNA is TGTGCCAGCAGCTCGTCAGGGGCCACTGAAGCTTTCTTT.

The chain recombines TRBV5-1 with TRBJ2-1, with D uncertain. Germline loops: CDR1 SGHRS, CDR2 YFSETQ. This CDR3 spans 14 amino acids. Trimming removed 0 bases at V and 2 bases at J, with 6 bases between. CDR3 sequence reads: CASSLGLPYNEQFF. The DNA for the CDR3 is TGCGCCAGCAGCTTGGGGCTACCCTACAATGAGCAGTTCTTC.

The chain has TRBV4-1 and TRBJ2-5; 14 positions match TRBD2. Germline CDR1 is MGHRA and CDR2 is YSYEKL. The CDR3 consists of 18 residues. J gave up 1 base and V 0 bases, and 4 bases lay outside the gene matches. The CDR3 DNA follows: TGCGCCAGCAGCCAAGAAAGGGGACTAGCGGGGGTCCAAGAGACCCAGTACTTC. As protein: CASSQERGLAGVQETQYF.